The subject of this entry is one T cell receptor (beta chain). The antigen remains unidentified. The multiple sclerosis controls were treatment-naive patients, and their relapsing-remitting disease was stable or active. TEMRA cells were enriched by FACS, and CD4+ and CD8+ T cells were negatively isolated. This record comes from a study of CD8 T cells in Susac syndrome. Regarding the study as a whole: The study's TCR sequencing and HLA analysis covered a relatively small number of individuals, and the study acknowledged this.

Random hexamers were used to reverse transcribe an amount of roughly 0.45 to 1 ug RNA. The immunoSEQ assay covered 54 Vbeta and 13 Jbeta segments for CDR3. TCRdb re-analysed the immunoSEQ multiplex PCR reads in MiXCR, keeping a single row per CDR3 protein. The sample lists around 200,000 distinct CDR3 sequences; approximately 95% were seen once. The V gene lost 0 bases and the J gene lost 8 bases, with 10 bases spanning the gap. CDR1 LGHNA and CDR2 YNFKEQ come from the germline V gene. CDR3 length: 13 residues. The J gene is TRBJ1-2, the V gene TRBV4-2, with D possibly matching TRBD1 (5 bases). This sequence originates from a human donor with multiple sclerosis. Sequenced sample: CD4+ T cells from PBMCs. The chain's CDR3 is CASSQDTSGGYTF. In DNA, the CDR3 is TGTGCCAGCAGCCAAGATACCTCAGGGGGCTACACCTTC.